This passage covers 26 T cell receptor beta chains from one sample sequenced in a study of shared clonotypes between healthy human individuals. Clones were sequenced by immunoSEQ multiplex PCR, and TCRdb holds only the in-frame ones, with some missing. The repertoire holds 950,000 to 1,200,000 clones, 60% to 85% seen once, with roughly 0.83% in the top ten. Specimen: memory CD4+ T cells from PBMCs. Subset indicated: CD45RA-negative fraction. The receptors stem from a man younger than 35 in good health. Some clones in this sample may be carry-over from other donors' samples.

This clone has a handful of counts. Given the absence of the conserved phenylalanine or tryptophan at the CDR3 end, a read error is likely. The gene calls are TRBV30 and TRBJ1-2; D may be TRBD1 (5 bases). The ends were cut back, 0 bases at V and 5 bases at J, with 10 bases in the middle. The CDR3 runs to 13 residues. Germline V gives CDR1 GTSNPN, CDR2 SVGIG (reference sequence). In DNA, the CDR3 is TGTGCCTGGAGTGTTGCGGGGGAGTATGGCTACACCCTC. As protein: CAWSVAGEYGYTL.

This chain connects TRBV19 to TRBJ2-7, with TRBD2 matching over 13 bases. Trimming took 6 bases from V and 2 from J; bases not matched to a gene: 10. CDR1 and CDR2 from the germline V gene are LNHDA and SQIVND (reference sequence). The CDR3 has 17 amino acids. The DNA of the CDR3 is TGTGCCAGTAGGGCCGGGACTAGCGGGAATCCCACCTACGAGCAGTACTTC. Translated: CASRAGTSGNPTYEQYF.

In this sample, this clone turned up once. The chain recombines TRBV28 with TRBJ2-1, with D perhaps matching TRBD1 (6 bases). CDR1 is MDHEN and CDR2 is SYDVKM in the germline V gene. This CDR3 has 15 amino acids. V lost 10 bases, J lost 0 bases, and 16 bases lay in between. This CDR3 reads CAILNRESSYNEQFF. CDR3 in DNA: TGTGCCATCCTAAACAGGGAGAGCTCCTACAATGAGCAGTTCTTC.

This clone occurred once. The chain combines TRBV5-5 with TRBJ1-5, with D uncertain. Germline values: CDR1 SGHKS, CDR2 YYEKEE (reference sequence). The CDR3 sequence is 16 residues long. V lost 4 bases to trimming and J lost 2 bases, with 16 bases between them. The CDR3 DNA follows: TGTGCCAGCAGCCGGAGCGTCGATGGGGGCAATCAGCCCCAGCATTTT. It specifies CASSRSVDGGNQPQHF.

V usage is TRBV2 and J usage is TRBJ2-3; 7 nucleotides align to TRBD2. V lost 2 bases to trimming and J lost 5 bases; unmatched junction nucleotides: 7. The CDR3 loop spans 15 amino acids. Germline assignment: CDR1 SNHLY and CDR2 FYNNEI. The CDR3 DNA reads as TGTGCCAGCAGTGAATTCGGGGGGTGGGTAGATACGCAGTATTTT. It specifies CASSEFGGWVDTQYF.

The V gene is TRBV5-6, the J gene TRBJ2-5; TRBD1 is a possible D gene (6 bases). Germline loops: CDR1 SGHDT, CDR2 YYEEEE. This CDR3 is built from 12 residues. V lost 6 bases, J lost 8 bases, and 14 bases lay in between. Here the CDR3 reads CASITLGGTQYF. DNA for the CDR3: TGTGCCAGCATCACCTTAGGGGGAACCCAGTACTTC.

The chain has TRBV4-1 and TRBJ1-5, with D possibly matching TRBD1 (5 bases). The CDR3 has 14 amino acids. V gave up 0 bases and J gave up 8 bases, with 11 bases separating them. Germline V CDR1 and CDR2: MGHRA, YSYEKL. The CDR3, as DNA: TGCGCCAGCAGCCAAGATCGGGGGGGTGAGCCCCAGCATTTT. Protein sequence: CASSQDRGGEPQHF.

This clone appeared a few times. The chain links TRBV15 to TRBJ2-2; 7 nucleotides agree with TRBD1. Germline V gene lookup returns CDR1 LNHNV and CDR2 YYDKDF (reference sequence). The CDR3 runs to 15 residues. V dropped 1 base and J dropped 6; count of bases not matched to a gene: 5. CDR3 coding DNA: TGTGCCACCAGCAGAGGTGACAGGGACGCCGGGGAGCTGTTTTTT. It encodes CATSRGDRDAGELFF.

This clone has a single count. The V call is TRBV6-5, the J call TRBJ2-1, with 11 bases lining up with TRBD2. CDR3 size: 16 residues. V shed 2 bases, J shed 6 bases, and the junction held 6 bases outside the gene matches. The germline gives CDR1 MNHEY, CDR2 SVGAGI. The CDR3 DNA reads as TGTGCCAGCAGTTACGTCGGGACTAGCGGAAGCAATGAGCAGTTCTTC. This translates into CASSYVGTSGSNEQFF.

The V and J genes are TRBV6-6 and TRBJ1-1; unclear D gene. Trimming took off 6 bases at V and 6 bases at J, with 17 bases between the two ends. CDR1 and CDR2 (germline): MNHNY, SVGAGI (reference sequence). The CDR3 contains 14 residues. CDR3 sequence (DNA): TGTGCCAGCAGCGCGACGACCGTGGTTTCTGAAGCTTTCTTT. Amino acid sequence: CASSATTVVSEAFF.

The V and J genes are TRBV28 and TRBJ2-1; TRBD2 is a possible D gene (5 bases). The CDR3 length is 12 residues. V dropped 11 bases and J dropped 4 bases, with 12 bases sitting between them. CDR1 MDHEN and CDR2 SYDVKM come from the germline V gene. DNA for the CDR3: TGTGCCGGCCAATCGGGGTACAATGAGCAGTTCTTC. Its translation is CAGQSGYNEQFF.

J is TRBJ1-4 and V is TRBV4-1; no firm D call. The CDR3 contains 17 residues. V shed 1 base and J shed 1 base, with 13 bases lying between them. Per germline, CDR1 MGHRA and CDR2 YSYEKL. This chain's CDR3 is CASSQAFIVVTNEKLFF. The DNA of the CDR3 is TGCGCCAGCAGCCAAGCATTCATAGTGGTAACTAATGAAAAACTGTTTTTT.

This chain uses TRBV28 with TRBJ2-7; 12 nucleotides line up with TRBD2. This CDR3 region has 15 residues. The germline CDR1 and CDR2 sequences are MDHEN and SYDVKM. With 5 bases clipped from V and 4 bases from J, the junction kept 6 bases outside the gene matches. The CDR3 DNA reads TGTGCCAGCAGTCCTAGCGGGAGGGCCCATTACGAGCAGTACTTC. Translated: CASSPSGRAHYEQYF. Together with reference TRBV28 and TRBJ2-7, the CDR3 gives the full variable domain: DVKVTQSSRYLVKRTGEKVFLECVQDMDHENMFWYRQDPGLGLRLIYFSYDVKMKEKGDIPEGYSVSREKKERFSLILESASTNQTSMYLCASSPSGRAHYEQYFGPGTRLTVT.

The chain combines TRBV6-5 with TRBJ2-3; 10 bases fit TRBD2. V shed 8 bases, J shed 3 bases, and the junction held 5 bases outside the gene matches. The CDR3 spans 14 residues. The V gene's germline CDR1 is MNHEY and CDR2 SVGAGI. The CDR3 sequence is CASYPSGRTDTQYF. CDR3 coding DNA: TGTGCCAGCTATCCTAGCGGGAGAACAGATACGCAGTATTTT.

The J gene is TRBJ2-7, the V gene TRBV7-2, with TRBD2 as a possible D gene (6 bases). The CDR3 is 15 residues long. V was cut by 0 bases and J by 2 bases, with 11 bases left in between. CDR1 is SGHTA and CDR2 is FQGNSA in the germline V gene. The CDR3 region has the DNA TGTGCCAGCAGCTTAGCGCGGGACGGGCCCTACGAGCAGTACTTC. This codes for CASSLARDGPYEQYF. The variable domain in full, completed from reference TRBV7-2 and TRBJ2-7, reads GAGVSQSPSNKVTEKGKDVELRCDPISGHTALYWYRQSLGQGLEFLIYFQGNSAPDKSGLPSDRFSAERTGGSVSTLTIQRTQQEDSAVYLCASSLARDGPYEQYFGPGTRLTVT.

The gene calls are TRBV7-9 and TRBJ2-5; D possibly corresponds to TRBD2 (6 bases). This CDR3 has 17 amino acids. In germline, CDR1 is SEHNR, CDR2 FQNEAQ (reference sequence). With 5 bases removed from V and 2 bases from J, the gap between germline ends came to 21 bases. DNA for the CDR3: TGTGCCAGCAGCCCCCATTTGTATAACGGAGGGCAAGAGACCCAGTACTTC. Amino acid sequence: CASSPHLYNGGQETQYF. Supplemented by reference TRBV7-9 and TRBJ2-5, the full variable domain reads DTGVSQNPRHKITKRGQNVTFRCDPISEHNRLYWYRQTLGQGPEFLTYFQNEAQLEKSRLLSDRFSAERPKGSFSTLEIQRTEQGDSAMYLCASSPHLYNGGQETQYFGPGTRLLVL.

The chain joins TRBV18 to TRBJ1-1; a weak D match, TRBD1 (6 bases). In germline, CDR1 is KGHSH, CDR2 LQKENI. The CDR3 runs to 15 residues. Trimming pared 0 bases from V and 7 bases from J, leaving 15 bases between. This CDR3 is CASSPPVRGAGEAFF. CDR3 nucleotides: TGTGCCAGCTCACCACCGGTCCGGGGGGCAGGTGAAGCTTTCTTT.

CDR3 coding DNA: TGTGCCAGCAGCGATAAAGGGGGTAAAGAGACCCAGTACTTC. Translation: CASSDKGGKETQYF. V is TRBV7-3 and J is TRBJ2-5; maybe TRBD1 (6 bases). CDR3 size: 14 residues. Trimming cost V 5 bases and J 3 bases, with 13 bases left between them. Germline-derived CDR1 and CDR2 are SGHTA and FQGTGA.

The chain is built from TRBV7-3 and TRBJ2-3, with TRBD2 identical over 11 bases. Germline V gives CDR1 SGHTA, CDR2 FQGTGA. V trimming: 2 bases; J trimming: 4 bases; junction bases outside the gene matches: 11. The CDR3 runs to 18 residues. DNA of the CDR3: TGTGCCAGCAGCTTACCCCTCGGGTTAGCGGGAGGGGCAGATACGCAGTATTTT. It codes for CASSLPLGLAGGADTQYF.

The chain recombines TRBV7-3 with TRBJ2-5; tentatively, D is TRBD1 (6 bases). This CDR3 spans 14 amino acids. With 3 bases removed from V and 2 bases from J, the gap between germline ends came to 10 bases. The germline CDR1 and CDR2 sequences are SGHTA and FQGTGA. CDR3 protein: CASSLGAGQETQYF. The CDR3 coding sequence is TGTGCCAGCAGCTTGGGGGCCGGGCAAGAGACCCAGTACTTC.

The chain joins TRBV6-6 to TRBJ1-2, with a weak D call TRBD1 (6 bases). V was clipped by 5 bases and J by 4 bases, with 14 bases between them. The germline gives CDR1 MNHNY, CDR2 SVGAGI (reference sequence). CDR3 length equals 14 residues. The CDR3 DNA is TGTGCCAGCAGTCCTGCAGGGGAGGGCTATGGCTACACCTTC. Protein product: CASSPAGEGYGYTF.

The chain recombines TRBV11-2 with TRBJ1-5; D not resolved. Germline V gene sequence: CDR1 SGHAT, CDR2 FQNNGV. V was shortened by 0 bases and J by 5 bases, with 8 bases between the two germline ends. This CDR3 contains 14 residues. CDR3 loop: CASSLDGKDQPQHF. CDR3 bases: TGTGCCAGCAGCTTAGATGGGAAGGATCAGCCCCAGCATTTT.

This clone was found a few times. This chain connects TRBV9 to TRBJ2-7, with 8 bases aligning to TRBD1. J was trimmed by 3 bases and V by 0 bases; bases with no gene match: 5. CDR1 SGDLS and CDR2 YYNGEE come from the germline V gene. The CDR3 spans 15 residues. The CDR3 sequence: CASSVGGTGDYEQYF. The CDR3 DNA reads as TGTGCCAGCAGCGTAGGCGGGACAGGAGACTACGAGCAGTACTTC.

This rearrangement joins TRBV2 to TRBJ1-5, with D hard to call. The CDR3 contains 15 residues. CDR1 and CDR2 (germline): SNHLY, FYNNEI. The V gene lost 6 bases and the J gene lost 7 bases, with 19 bases spanning the gap. CDR3 loop: CASSPPAEAQQPQHF. CDR3 coding DNA: TGTGCCAGCAGCCCTCCTGCGGAGGCACAACAGCCCCAGCATTTT.

V is TRBV30 and J is TRBJ1-2, with a tentative D call TRBD1 (5 bases). V lost 0 bases, J lost 4 bases, and 21 bases lay in between. This CDR3 is built from 17 residues. Germline V gene data show CDR1 as GTSNPN and CDR2 as SVGIG (reference sequence). The CDR3 spells CAWSVPGGDGISYGYTF. The DNA of the CDR3 is TGTGCCTGGAGTGTACCGGGAGGGGATGGGATAAGCTATGGCTACACCTTC.

The V and J genes are TRBV19 and TRBJ2-7; D may be TRBD1 or TRBD2 (6 bases each). Deletions cut 7 bases from V and 7 bases from J, with 17 bases between. The germline CDR1 and CDR2 sequences are LNHDA and SQIVND (reference sequence). The CDR3 covers 13 residues. The CDR3 bases are TGTGCCAGTAAGAGCCCGGGGGCGGGTGAGCAGTACTTC. This gives the protein CASKSPGAGEQYF. Together with reference TRBV19 and TRBJ2-7, the CDR3 gives the full variable domain: DGGITQSPKYLFRKEGQNVTLSCEQNLNHDAMYWYRQDPGQGLRLIYYSQIVNDFQKGDIAEGYSVSREKKESFPLTVTSAQKNPTAFYLCASKSPGAGEQYFGPGTRLTVT.